The next 20 T cell receptor beta chains were all read from a single sample in a study of beta chain features in type 1 diabetes. Overall study results and limits: In every one of the four CD4+ subsets, TCRB CDR3s were moderately but significantly shorter in Type 1 diabetes patients.

Their specific antigens are unknown. Expressed TCRB transcripts were sequenced because the isolated RNA had all been reverse transcribed beforehand. Sequenced by immunoSEQ multiplex PCR; TCRdb stores in-frame clones only, minus some. Of some 370,000 clones detected, 8.5% to 10% appear once; the ten largest clones hold about 0.64%. Sequences were obtained from central memory CD4+ T cells from blood. The receptors originated from a man aged 25-40 years with type 1 diabetes.

There are a few counts of this clone. V and J are TRBV14 and TRBJ2-7; D gene uncertain. V was shortened by 4 bases and J by 6 bases, with 13 bases between the two germline ends. The CDR3 consists of 13 residues. CDR1 is SGHDN and CDR2 is FVKESK in the germline V gene. The CDR3 DNA is TGTGCCAGCAGCCTTGGTCGGTCCGGCGAGCAGTACTTC. Amino acid sequence: CASSLGRSGEQYF.

This clone was seen more than once but under ten times. The chain couples TRBV6-1 to TRBJ2-7; D uncertain. The germline CDR1 and CDR2 sequences are MNHNS and SASEGT. The CDR3 contains 13 residues. V gave up 10 bases and J gave up 1 base, with 14 bases separating them. CDR3 sequence (DNA): TGTGCCACTGGGTGGGCTCCTTCCTACGAGCAGTACTTC. Translation: CATGWAPSYEQYF.

The chain recombines TRBV4-2 with TRBJ1-5; 9 bases map to TRBD1. The CDR3 is 15 amino acids. Germline trimming cut 4 bases from V and 4 bases from J; bases unmatched to any gene: 5. Germline V gene lookup returns CDR1 LGHNA and CDR2 YNFKEQ. The CDR3 reads CASSPPGQGNQPQHF. The CDR3 nucleotides are TGTGCCAGCAGCCCTCCGGGACAGGGTAATCAGCCCCAGCATTTT.

This clone was counted many times. The chain combines TRBV5-6 with TRBJ2-3; D call uncertain. This CDR3 has 14 amino acids. V was shortened by 4 bases and J by 6 bases, with 15 bases between the two germline ends. The germline V gene has CDR1 SGHDT and CDR2 YYEEEE. The CDR3 DNA reads as TGTGCCAGCAGCCCGGGCCCCCAGGCGGATACGCAGTATTTT. Protein sequence: CASSPGPQADTQYF.

This clone has at least ten counts. V and J are TRBV6-1 and TRBJ1-4; D unresolved. Trimming pared 7 bases from V and 4 bases from J, leaving 13 bases between. This CDR3 contains 14 residues. Germline V CDR1 and CDR2: MNHNS, SASEGT. The CDR3 sequence is CASKETEVNEKLFF. The CDR3 DNA reads as TGTGCCAGCAAGGAGACTGAAGTTAATGAAAAACTGTTTTTT.

This clone was detected only a few times. The chain employs TRBV11-2 and TRBJ1-3; unclear D gene. The ends were cut back, 1 base at V and 1 base at J, with 8 bases in the middle. From germline, CDR1 is SGHAT and CDR2 FQNNGV. The CDR3 has 15 residues. The CDR3 spells CASSLVAISGNTIYF. CDR3 DNA sequence: TGTGCCAGCAGCTTAGTAGCAATTTCTGGAAACACCATATATTTT. Together with reference TRBV11-2 and TRBJ1-3, the CDR3 gives the full variable domain: EAGVAQSPRYKIIEKRQSVAFWCNPISGHATLYWYQQILGQGPKLLIQFQNNGVVDDSQLPKDRFSAERLKGVDSTLKIQPAKLEDSAVYLCASSLVAISGNTIYFGEGSWLTVV.

There are a few counts of this clone. The gene calls are TRBV11-2 and TRBJ1-3; no reliable D call. Trimming cost V 7 bases and J 1 base, with 20 bases left between them. CDR1 and CDR2 (germline): SGHAT, FQNNGV. The CDR3 is 17 amino acids. The CDR3 DNA reads TGTGCCAGCACCAAAGACCTGAGGCGGGATTCTGGAAACACCATATATTTT. Its translation: CASTKDLRRDSGNTIYF.

Turning to this clone: Other nucleotide sequences from this sample produce the same CDR3. This chain connects TRBV20-1 to TRBJ2-5; no definite D call. Trimming took off 1 base at V and 2 bases at J, with 2 bases between the two ends. The CDR3 contains 11 residues. In germline, CDR1 is DFQATT, CDR2 SNEGSKA (reference sequence). The CDR3 nucleotides are TGCAGTGCTAGAGTACAAGAGACCCAGTACTTC. This codes for CSARVQETQYF.

The rearrangement links TRBV6-1 to TRBJ1-5, with D perhaps TRBD1 (5 bases). This CDR3 has 14 amino acids. V lost 10 bases and J 3 bases, leaving 16 bases between the germline ends. Germline V lookup: CDR1 MNHNS, CDR2 SASEGT. CDR3 residues: CATRGVIDNQPQHF. CDR3 in DNA: TGTGCCACACGGGGGGTTATAGACAATCAGCCCCAGCATTTT.

The sample holds many counts of this clone. The genes are TRBV23-1 and TRBJ2-3; possibly TRBD2 for D (6 bases). TRBV23-1 is an ORF, with its function uncertain. The CDR3 spans 16 residues. Trimming left V 8 bases short and J 6 bases short, with 24 bases between. In nucleotides, the CDR3 is TGCGCCAGCTGGTCGGCGGGGAGCCCCTCTGTGGATACGCAGTATTTT. This translates into CASWSAGSPSVDTQYF.

The chain carries TRBV7-9 and TRBJ2-1, with 12 bases that match TRBD2. CDR1 SEHNR and CDR2 FQNEAQ come from the germline V gene (reference sequence). The J segment lost 2 bases and the V segment lost 5 bases, leaving 1 base of the junction unmatched. The CDR3 is 15 amino acids. CDR3 bases: TGTGCCAGCAGCCGGACTAGCGGGGCCTACAATGAGCAGTTCTTC. This encodes CASSRTSGAYNEQFF.

The CDR3 region has the DNA TGTGCCAGCAGTCCCAGGGAAAATTACTATGGCTACACCTTC. Translated: CASSPRENYYGYTF. This chain uses TRBV6-5 with TRBJ1-2, with D perhaps TRBD1 (5 bases). With 5 bases removed from V and 3 bases from J, the gap between germline ends came to 13 bases. CDR3 length: 14 amino acids. Germline-derived CDR1 and CDR2 are MNHEY and SVGAGI.

The chain links TRBV6-6 to TRBJ2-5; D is possibly TRBD2 (6 bases). Germline CDR1 and CDR2: MNHNY and SVGAGI (reference sequence). Trimming took 5 bases from V and 5 from J, leaving 12 bases between them. The CDR3 loop spans 13 amino acids. The CDR3 region has the DNA TGTGCCAGCAGTGGGGGGTTGTCGGAGACCCAGTACTTC. This codes for CASSGGLSETQYF.

This clone was counted a few times. The J gene is TRBJ1-5, the V gene TRBV28; D might be TRBD1 (6 bases). CDR1 MDHEN and CDR2 SYDVKM come from the germline V gene. The CDR3 runs to 13 residues. V dropped 6 bases and J dropped 1 base, with 7 bases sitting between them. In DNA form, the CDR3 reads TGTGCCAGCAGAGACAGGAGCAATCAGCCCCAGCATTTT. Residues: CASRDRSNQPQHF.

This CDR3 is CASSPPGREKREQYF. Written as DNA, the CDR3 is TGTGCCAGCTCACCACCGGGACGGGAGAAGAGAGAGCAGTACTTC. The V and J genes are TRBV18 and TRBJ2-7; possibly TRBD2 for D (6 bases). The CDR3 covers 15 residues. The germline gives CDR1 KGHSH, CDR2 LQKENI. Trimming cost V 0 bases and J 7 bases, with 16 bases left between them.

This clone was seen more than once but under ten times. The CDR3 reads CASTGSEGYTF. CDR3 in DNA: TGTGCCAGTACGGGTTCAGAGGGCTACACCTTC. The chain has TRBV7-2 and TRBJ1-2; D is unclear. The V end lost 9 bases, the J end lost 8 bases, and 13 bases lay between the germline ends. Per germline, CDR1 SGHTA and CDR2 FQGNSA. This CDR3 has 11 amino acids. Filled out from reference TRBV7-2 and TRBJ1-2, the complete variable domain reads GAGVSQSPSNKVTEKGKDVELRCDPISGHTALYWYRQSLGQGLEFLIYFQGNSAPDKSGLPSDRFSAERTGGSVSTLTIQRTQQEDSAVYLCASTGSEGYTFGSGTRLTVV.

The table lists this clone with a few counts. The V and J genes are TRBV6-4 and TRBJ1-5; 12 bases are shared with TRBD1. CDR1 and CDR2 (germline): MRHNA, SNTAGT. The CDR3 has 18 amino acids. Trimming at V came to 6 bases and at J to 2 bases, leaving 11 bases not matched to a gene. The DNA for the CDR3 is TGTGCCAGCAGGGGACAGGGGGCACGAGTATTGTGCAATCAGCCCCAGCATTTT. Protein: CASRGQGARVLCNQPQHF.

This CDR3 is CASSAKPSTGTGSIPYLFYGYTF. The CDR3 region has the DNA TGTGCCAGCAGTGCCAAACCCTCCACCGGGACAGGGAGTATACCTTACCTATTCTATGGCTACACCTTC. The chain combines TRBV2 with TRBJ1-2; TRBD1 matches at 9 bases. J was trimmed by 4 bases and V by 4 bases; bases with no gene match: 31. This CDR3 is 23 amino acids long. Germline V gene lookup returns CDR1 SNHLY and CDR2 FYNNEI.

This sequence joins TRBV5-6 and TRBJ1-3; D is unclear. Germline CDR1 reads SGHDT; CDR2 reads YYEEEE. V was cut by 3 bases and J by 4 bases, with 11 bases left in between. This CDR3 comprises 14 residues. DNA of the CDR3: TGTGCCAGCAGCTCCCGAGGGCTAGGAAACACCATATATTTT. Protein: CASSSRGLGNTIYF.

The count of this clone is one. This chain connects TRBV6-5 to TRBJ2-3; 9 nucleotides match TRBD1. Germline V lookup: CDR1 MNHEY, CDR2 SVGAGI. Trimming took 6 bases from V and 0 from J; bases not matched to a gene: 4. The CDR3 loop spans 15 amino acids. CDR3 nucleotide sequence: TGTGCCAGCAGGGACAGGGGCGGTAGCACAGATACGCAGTATTTT. This gives the protein CASRDRGGSTDTQYF.